The source of this T cell receptor beta chain is a study of human T cells and chemical hapten exposure. In the study overall: Sensitization was performed using 2% DPC on a roughly 2 cm by roughly 2 cm upper inner arm skin site. Patch tests containing 0.01% DPC, applied to the upper back, were read at 6 days.

CDR3 length: 15 residues. V lost 3 bases and J lost 1, with 10 bases in between. Individual cDNA molecules (in the library) carried attached unique molecular identifiers. TCRdb ran MiXCR on the RACE reads and lists one entry per CDR3 protein. The profile shows fewer than 60,000 distinct CDR3 sequences, approximately 10% of them singletons. The sample's time point: pre-sensitization, week 0. Treatment given: therapeutic diphenylcyclopropenone sensitization with weekly scalp DPC. The sample in question was whole blood, obtained in connection with sensitization to the hapten diphenylcyclopropenone (DPC). This sequence was found in a woman in her thirties or forties with alopecia areata. Some clones in this sample may be carry-over from other donors' samples. The rearrangement links TRBV12-3 or TRBV12-4 to TRBJ2-4, with D possibly matching TRBD2 (5 bases). The chain's CDR3 is CASSFGVGAKNIQYF. The CDR3 nucleotides are TGTGCCAGCAGTTTCGGGGTTGGGGCCAAAAACATTCAGTACTTC.